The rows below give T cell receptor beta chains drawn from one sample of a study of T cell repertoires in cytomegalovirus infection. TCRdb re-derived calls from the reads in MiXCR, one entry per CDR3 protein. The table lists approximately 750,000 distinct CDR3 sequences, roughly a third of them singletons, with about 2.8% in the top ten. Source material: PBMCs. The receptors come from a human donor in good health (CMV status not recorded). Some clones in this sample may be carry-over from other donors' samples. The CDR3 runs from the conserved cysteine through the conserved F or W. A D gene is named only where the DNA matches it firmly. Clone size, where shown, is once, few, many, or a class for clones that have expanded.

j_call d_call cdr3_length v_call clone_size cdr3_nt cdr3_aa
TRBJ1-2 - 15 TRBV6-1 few TGTGCCAGCAGTCTCGTAGAGGCCTCCAACTATGGCTACACCTTC CASSLVEASNYGYTF
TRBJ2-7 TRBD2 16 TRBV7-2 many TGTGCCAGCACCCCGTGGCTAGCGGGAGGGGCCTACGAGCAGTACTTC CASTPWLAGGAYEQYF
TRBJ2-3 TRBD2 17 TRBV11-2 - TGTGCCAGCAGCTTAGGGACTAGCTGGGGCATCACAGATACGCAGTATTTT CASSLGTSWGITDTQYF
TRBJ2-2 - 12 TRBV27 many TGTGCCAGCAGTTTCTTAACCGGGGAGCTGTTTTTT CASSFLTGELFF
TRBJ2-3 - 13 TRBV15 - TGTGCCACCAGCAGAGACAGATACGGTACGCAGTATTTT CATSRDRYGTQYF
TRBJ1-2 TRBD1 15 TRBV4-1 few TGCGCCAGCAGCCAAGATCCAGGGACAGGGGTCGGCTACACCTTC CASSQDPGTGVGYTF
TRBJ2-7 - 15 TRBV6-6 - TGTGCCAGCAGACGCCTTTCATGGGGCTCCTACGAGCAGTACTTC CASRRLSWGSYEQYF
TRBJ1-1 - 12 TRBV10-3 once TGTGCCATCAGTGAAATGGCCACTGAAGCTTTCTTT CAISEMATEAFF
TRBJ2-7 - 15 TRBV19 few TGTGCCAGTAGTATTCAAGAGGGCAGTTTTTACGAGCAGTACTTC CASSIQEGSFYEQYF
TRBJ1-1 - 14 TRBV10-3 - TGTGCCATCGGTCGGGCAGGACAGAACACTGAAGCTTTCTTT CAIGRAGQNTEAFF
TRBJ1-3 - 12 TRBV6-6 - TGTGCCAGCAGTACTGGCGGGACCACCATATATTTT CASSTGGTTIYF
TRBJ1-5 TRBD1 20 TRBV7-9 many TGTGCCAGCAGCTTAGGCCCCGGACAGGGGGTCTTCTCGGCCAATCAGCCCCAGCATTTT CASSLGPGQGVFSANQPQHF
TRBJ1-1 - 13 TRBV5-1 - TGCGCCAGCAGCCCTGGCGGAGGGAGTGAAGCTTTCTTT CASSPGGGSEAFF
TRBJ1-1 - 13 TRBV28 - TGTGCCAGCAGCTTTACCGGCCAGGCCGAAGCTTTCTTT CASSFTGQAEAFF
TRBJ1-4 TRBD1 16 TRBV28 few TGTGCCAGCAGTACTAGCGGACAGGGGACTAATGAAAAACTGTTTTTT CASSTSGQGTNEKLFF
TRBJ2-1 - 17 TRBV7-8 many TGTGCCAGCAGCCCCGAATCGATACGACGGGAATACAATGAGCAGTTCTTC CASSPESIRREYNEQFF
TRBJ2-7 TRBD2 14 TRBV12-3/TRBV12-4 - TGTGCCAGCAGTACGGACGGACTAGTCTACGAGCAGTACTTC CASSTDGLVYEQYF
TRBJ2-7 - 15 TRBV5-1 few TGCGCCAGCACCCAGGACAGTTATGACCTCTACGAGCAGTACTTC CASTQDSYDLYEQYF
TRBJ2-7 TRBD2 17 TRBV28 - TGTGCCAGCAGCCCACTTAGAAGGACTAGCGGGTCCTACGAGCAGTACTTC CASSPLRRTSGSYEQYF
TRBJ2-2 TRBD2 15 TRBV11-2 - TGTGCCAGCAGGCGTAGCGGGGGGCCCACCGGGGAGCTGTTTTTT CASRRSGGPTGELFF
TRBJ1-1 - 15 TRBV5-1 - TGCGCCAGCACCCGAGGAGGGGGTGAAAACACTGAAGCTTTCTTT CASTRGGGENTEAFF
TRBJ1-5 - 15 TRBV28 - TGTGCCAGCAGTTCCCGTGGTTCCAGCAATCAGCCCCAGCATTTT CASSSRGSSNQPQHF
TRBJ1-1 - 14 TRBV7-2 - TGTGCCAGCAGCTTAGTGCGACCAGGCCCCGAAGCTTTCTTT CASSLVRPGPEAFF
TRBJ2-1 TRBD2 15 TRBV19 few TGTGCCAGTAGTACGGGACTAGCGGGGGGGCGGGAGCAGTTCTTC CASSTGLAGGREQFF
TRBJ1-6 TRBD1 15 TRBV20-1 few TGCAGTGCTGCGAGACAGGGGGCAATTGGTTCACCCCTCCACTTT CSAARQGAIGSPLHF
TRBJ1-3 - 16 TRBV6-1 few TGTGCCAGCAAGGTGACAGTACTAATCTCTGGAAACACCATATATTTT CASKVTVLISGNTIYF
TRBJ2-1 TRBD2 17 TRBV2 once TGTGCCAGCAGTGAGATTGTGAGGACTAGCGGTTACAATGAGCAGTTCTTC CASSEIVRTSGYNEQFF
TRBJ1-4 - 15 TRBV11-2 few TGTGCCAGCAGCTTTGGACAGCTAGTCGACGAAAAACTGTTTTTT CASSFGQLVDEKLFF
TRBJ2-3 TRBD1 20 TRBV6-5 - TGTGCCAGCAGTTTTCCGGGACAGGGGCTTGAACTAGCGGATACAGATACGCAGTATTTT CASSFPGQGLELADTDTQYF
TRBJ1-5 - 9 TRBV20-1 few TGCAGTGCCGGTCAGCCCCAGCATTTT CSAGQPQHF
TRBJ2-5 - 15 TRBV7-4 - TGTGCCAGCAGCACCGGGACAACATTTCAAGAGACCCAGTACTTC CASSTGTTFQETQYF
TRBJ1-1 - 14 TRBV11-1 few TGTGCCAGCAGCCCTACAGCTATGAACACTGAAGCTTTCTTT CASSPTAMNTEAFF
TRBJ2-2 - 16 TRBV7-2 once TGTGCCAGCAGCCGACGGACAGTGTGTGGCACCGGGGAGCTGTTTTTT CASSRRTVCGTGELFF
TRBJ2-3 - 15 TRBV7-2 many TGTGCCAGCAGCTTCACAGCGATCTCCACAGATACGCAGTATTTT CASSFTAISTDTQYF
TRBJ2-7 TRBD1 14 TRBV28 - TGTGCCAGCAGTTTGCCTGGGACAGGGGCTCGACAGTACTTC CASSLPGTGARQYF
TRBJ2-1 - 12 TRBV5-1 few TGCGCCAGCAGCTTGGCCCCCAATGAGCAGTTCTTC CASSLAPNEQFF
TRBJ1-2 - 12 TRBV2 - TGTGCCAGCAGGGACAGAACGGATGGCTACACCTTC CASRDRTDGYTF
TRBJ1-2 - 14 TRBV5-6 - TGTGCCAGCAGACAACGCAGGAGGCCGGATGGCTACACCTTC CASRQRRRPDGYTF
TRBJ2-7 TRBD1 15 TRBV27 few TGTGCCAGCAGTTTAGAGGGACAGGGTCGCTACGAGCAGTACTTC CASSLEGQGRYEQYF
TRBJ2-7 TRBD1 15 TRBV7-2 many TGTGCCAGCAGCCCACCTGACAGGGGCGGCTACGAGCAGTACTTC CASSPPDRGGYEQYF
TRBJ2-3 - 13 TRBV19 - TGTGCCAGTAAGGCCGTTAAACCAGATACGCAGTATTTT CASKAVKPDTQYF
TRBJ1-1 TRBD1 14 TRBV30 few TGTGCCTGGGGGACAGGGGGCATGAGGACTGAAGCTTTCTTT CAWGTGGMRTEAFF
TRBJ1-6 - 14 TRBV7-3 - TGTGCCAGCAGCTTAGGGGACGTCAATTCACCCCTCCACTTT CASSLGDVNSPLHF
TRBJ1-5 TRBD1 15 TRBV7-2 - TGTGCCAGCAGCTTAGACACAGGGGGAGCTCAGCCCCAGCATTTT CASSLDTGGAQPQHF
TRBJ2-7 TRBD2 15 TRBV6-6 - TGTGCCAGCAGTGGACTAGCGGGAGGGCCTGAGGAGCAGTACTTC CASSGLAGGPEEQYF
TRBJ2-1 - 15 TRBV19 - TGTGCCAGTAGTATAGGGGTTAGCCGCTACAATGAGCAGTTCTTC CASSIGVSRYNEQFF
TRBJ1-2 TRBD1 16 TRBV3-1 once TGTGCCAGCAGCCATCACGGGACAGGGGGCGAATTTGGCTACACCTTC CASSHHGTGGEFGYTF
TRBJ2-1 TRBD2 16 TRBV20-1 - TGCAGTGCCAGCAACTCCGGGACTATCTGGCCCGGTGAGCAGTTCTTC CSASNSGTIWPGEQFF
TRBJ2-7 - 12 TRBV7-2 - TGTGCCAGCAGCTTGGGGCGGAGCGAGCAGTACTTC CASSLGRSEQYF
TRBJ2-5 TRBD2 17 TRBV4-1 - TGCGCCAGCAGCCAAGATCCTAGCGGGAGTGGGAGAGAGACCCAGTACTTC CASSQDPSGSGRETQYF
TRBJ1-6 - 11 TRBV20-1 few TGCAGTGCTAAGGGTGGATCACCCCTCCACTTT CSAKGGSPLHF
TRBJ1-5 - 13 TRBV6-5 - TGTGCCAGCAGTCACCGAGGCTATCAGCCCCAGCATTTT CASSHRGYQPQHF
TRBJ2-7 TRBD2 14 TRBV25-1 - TGTGCCAGCCTTGGGACTAGCGGCACCTACGAGCAGTACTTC CASLGTSGTYEQYF
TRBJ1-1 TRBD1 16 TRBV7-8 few TGTGCCAGCAGCTTAGCTTTTGGACAGGTGAACACTGAAGCTTTCTTT CASSLAFGQVNTEAFF
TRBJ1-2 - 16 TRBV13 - TGTGCCAGCAGCTTCTTCTTCAGGAATACTAACTATGGCTACACCTTC CASSFFFRNTNYGYTF